Sequencing of this T cell receptor beta chain was carried out in a study of blood T cell repertoires in COVID-19. Turning to the study itself: Acute and convalescent COVID-19 samples came from the United States, Italy and Spain. Nucleic acid was either cDNA or gDNA, and it came from T cells, B-cell-depleted T cells, or PBMCs.

The CDR3 totals 14 residues. The germline V gene encodes CDR1 SGHNT and CDR2 YYREEE (reference sequence). The ends lost 5 bases at V and 3 bases at J; junction bases unmatched: 7. As processed by the authors: By means of reference gene primer amplification, nucleated cell counts were estimated. The assay was immunoSEQ multiplex PCR, and TCRdb's table has in-frame clones only and misses some. V, J and clone size were drawn from that table, and D and trimming were deduced from the DNA. The sample includes 150,000 to 160,000 clones, 84% seen only once; the top ten take more than 7.5%. This rearrangement joins TRBV5-4 to TRBJ2-7, with TRBD1 matching 8 bases. The sequencing input was peripheral blood. The receptor comes from a woman in her forties or fifties with acute or convalescent COVID-19. CDR3 in amino acids: CASRLGQGNYEQYF. The CDR3 region has the DNA TGTGCCAGCAGGCTAGGACAGGGAAACTACGAGCAGTACTTC.